This note documents a single T cell receptor beta chain sequence. These data are taken from a study of blood T cell repertoires in COVID-19. Sequenced by immunoSEQ multiplex PCR; TCRdb stores in-frame clones only, minus some. Of 84,000 or so clones in the sample, around nine tenths were seen once. V shed 5 bases and J 5 bases; nucleotides not matched to a gene: 5. CDR3 length: 14 residues. Germline lookup yields CDR1 SGDLS and CDR2 YYNGEE. The receptor was isolated from a man aged 60 to 69 with acute or convalescent COVID-19. The V gene is TRBV9, the J gene TRBJ2-3; 10 positions match TRBD2. Input material: peripheral blood. The chain's CDR3 is CASSESGRGDTQYF. For the CDR3, the DNA is TGTGCCAGCAGTGAGAGCGGGAGGGGAGATACGCAGTATTTT.